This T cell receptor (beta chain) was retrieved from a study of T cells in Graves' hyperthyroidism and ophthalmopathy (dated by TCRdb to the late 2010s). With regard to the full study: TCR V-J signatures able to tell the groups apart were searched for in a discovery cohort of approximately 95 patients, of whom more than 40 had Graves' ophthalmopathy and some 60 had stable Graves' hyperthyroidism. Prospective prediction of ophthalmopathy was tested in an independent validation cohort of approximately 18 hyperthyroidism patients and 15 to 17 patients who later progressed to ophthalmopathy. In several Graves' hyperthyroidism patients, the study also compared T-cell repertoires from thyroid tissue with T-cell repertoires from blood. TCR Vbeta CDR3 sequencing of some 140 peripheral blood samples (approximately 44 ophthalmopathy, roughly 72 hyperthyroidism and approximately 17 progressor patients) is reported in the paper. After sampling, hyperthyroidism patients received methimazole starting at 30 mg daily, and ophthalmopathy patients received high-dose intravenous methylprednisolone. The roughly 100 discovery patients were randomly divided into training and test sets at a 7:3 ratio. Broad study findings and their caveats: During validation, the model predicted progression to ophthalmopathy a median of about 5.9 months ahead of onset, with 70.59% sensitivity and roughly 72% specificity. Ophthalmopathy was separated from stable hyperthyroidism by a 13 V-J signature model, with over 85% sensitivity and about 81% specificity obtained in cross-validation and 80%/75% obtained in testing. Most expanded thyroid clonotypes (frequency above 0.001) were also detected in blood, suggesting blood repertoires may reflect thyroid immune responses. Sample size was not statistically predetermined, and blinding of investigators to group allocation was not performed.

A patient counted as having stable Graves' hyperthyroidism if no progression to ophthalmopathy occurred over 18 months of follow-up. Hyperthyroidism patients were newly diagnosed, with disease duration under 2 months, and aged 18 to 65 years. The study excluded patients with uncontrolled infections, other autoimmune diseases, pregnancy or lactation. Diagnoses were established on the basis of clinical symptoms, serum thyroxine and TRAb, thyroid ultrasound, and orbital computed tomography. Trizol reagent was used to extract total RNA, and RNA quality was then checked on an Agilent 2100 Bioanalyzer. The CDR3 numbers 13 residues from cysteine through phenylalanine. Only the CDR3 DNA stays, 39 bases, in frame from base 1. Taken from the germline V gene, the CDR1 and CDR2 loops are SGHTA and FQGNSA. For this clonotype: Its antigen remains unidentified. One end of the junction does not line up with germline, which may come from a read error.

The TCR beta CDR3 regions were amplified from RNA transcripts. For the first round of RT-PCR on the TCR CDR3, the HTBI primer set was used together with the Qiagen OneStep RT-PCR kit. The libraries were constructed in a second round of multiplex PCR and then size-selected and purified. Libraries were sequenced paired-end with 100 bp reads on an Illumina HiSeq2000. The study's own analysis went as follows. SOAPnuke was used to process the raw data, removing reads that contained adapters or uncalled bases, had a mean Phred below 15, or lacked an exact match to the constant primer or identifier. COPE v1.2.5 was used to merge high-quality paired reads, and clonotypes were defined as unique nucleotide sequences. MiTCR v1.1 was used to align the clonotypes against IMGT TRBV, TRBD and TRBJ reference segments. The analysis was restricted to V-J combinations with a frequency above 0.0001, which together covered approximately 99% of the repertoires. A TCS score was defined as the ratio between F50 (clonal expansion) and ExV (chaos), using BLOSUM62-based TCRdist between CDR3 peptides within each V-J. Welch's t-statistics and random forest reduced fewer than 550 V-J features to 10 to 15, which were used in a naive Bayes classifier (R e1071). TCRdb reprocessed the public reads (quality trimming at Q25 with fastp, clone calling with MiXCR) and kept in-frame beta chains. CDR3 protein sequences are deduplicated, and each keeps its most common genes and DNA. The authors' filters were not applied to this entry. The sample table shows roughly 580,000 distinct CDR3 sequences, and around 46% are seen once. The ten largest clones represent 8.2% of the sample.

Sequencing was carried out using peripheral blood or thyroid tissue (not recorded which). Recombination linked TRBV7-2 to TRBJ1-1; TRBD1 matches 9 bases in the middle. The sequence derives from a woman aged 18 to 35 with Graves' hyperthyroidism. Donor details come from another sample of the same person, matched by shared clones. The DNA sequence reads TGCGCCAGCAGCCGTCCCGGGACAGGGGAAGCTTTCTTT. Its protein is CASSRPGTGEAFF.